This record concerns one T cell receptor (beta chain) sequence. The antigen this receptor binds is unknown. No quality values exist for individual bases; no much larger clone is one base distant. Each clonotype received, on average, approximately 9.9x coverage in deep resolution sequencing performed on a MiSeq, where the target depth lay between 1 in 1 million and 1 in 200,000 T cells. The immunoSEQ hsTCRB Kit was used to generate TCR beta libraries. The authors processed their data as follows. Data were analyzed with ImmunoSEQ Data Assistant and ImmunoSEQ Analyzer, with V, D and J genes assigned per IMGT definitions. Clonality, which ranges from 0 to 1, was calculated by subtracting the normalized Shannon entropy of productive rearrangement frequencies from one. Public clonotype analysis was restricted to overrepresented clonotypes comprising at least 0.05% of each patient's repertoire. Thirteen age-matched healthy donor repertoires from immuneACCESS were used as controls for clonality. TCRdb took over this immuneACCESS table, retaining in-frame rearrangements with V and J assigned. Such tables are incomplete; in checked studies, under half of the missing clones stem from an unresolved V gene, and the remainder is unexplained. That table furnishes V, J and clone size, whereas the DNA furnished D and trimming. In all, the sample holds approximately 340,000 clones, and 67% of those were seen once. 6.3% of the sample is held by the ten biggest clonotypes.

This entry belongs to a study of cytotoxic CD8 clonotypes in ibrutinib-treated CLL (dated by TCRdb to the early 2020s). Notes on the research overall: The cohort had 11 relapsed/refractory and more than 14 treatment-naive patients; approximately 17 were IGHV unmutated. Partial responses were observed in about 25 patients and complete responses in 2; after a median follow-up of about 69 months, remission was maintained in 15 or so patients and progression was observed in approximately twelve. Samples at response were collected after a median of about 12 months of treatment, with a range of roughly 6 to 40 months. On average, each sample had roughly 250,000 productive templates and around 100,000 productive rearrangements. Of the approximately 86 participants in the trial, about two dozen had longitudinal samples available. Cryopreserved peripheral blood mononuclear cells were collected before treatment, at response, and at either disease progression or sustained remission. All remission and progressive disease samples were collected while patients were still receiving ibrutinib.

For TCR beta library preparation, roughly 2.1 micrograms of genomic DNA were isolated from cryopreserved PBMCs. Longitudinal blood samples from CLL patients on ibrutinib monotherapy underwent high-throughput TCR beta sequencing. The patients took part in an open-label, single-center phase 2 trial of ibrutinib monotherapy. What the work shows at the level of the full study, not this receptor alone: Baseline clonality was found to be higher than that of age-matched healthy donors and was strongly correlated with circulating CD8+ T-cell counts. Lymph node repertoires were not examined, and the timing of sampling was not matched between patients in sustained remission and those whose disease progressed. Public clonotypes were rare and either shrank or stayed stable during treatment, and the rise in clonality at ibrutinib response reflected expansion of private clonotypes. An increase in clonality was observed at ibrutinib response, with clonality remaining stable during sustained remission and falling back toward baseline at progression.

The cysteine opens and the phenylalanine closes a CDR3 of 15 amino acids. Only the CDR3 region is kept as DNA, spanning 45 bases read in frame from base 1. The V end gives up 4 bases and the J end 0 bases, leaving 5 bases in the junction not matched to a gene. Per the germline V gene, SGHRS is the CDR1 and YFSETQ is the CDR2. The chain employs TRBV5-1 and TRBJ1-1, with TRBD1 identical over 8 junction bases. This receptor was identified in a human donor with chronic lymphocytic leukemia. Sample: PBMCs, taken after 36 months of ibrutinib treatment. In nucleotide form, the sequence is TGCGCCAGCAGCGGTCCGGGACAGGTGAACACTGAAGCTTTCTTT. Translated, this gives CASSGPGQVNTEAFF.